This T cell receptor (beta chain) came from a study of CD8+ T cells in alopecia areata listed by TCRdb under 2018. About the investigation overall: Treated patients were enrolled in an open-label pilot trial of oral tofacitinib at 5 to 10 mg twice daily for moderate-to-severe alopecia areata. Clonality in the scalp was compared among normal scalp (n=4), patchy alopecia areata scalp (n=8), and alopecia totalis/universalis scalp (n=8). Amplification of TCRbeta CDR3 regions was done by immunoSEQ multiplex PCR using 35 Vbeta forward primers and 13 Jbeta reverse primers. Patients on tofacitinib were biopsied at baseline and after 4 and 24 weeks of treatment, and several of the patients also had a later scalp biopsy. In both human patients and the C3H/HeJ mouse model, the study applied high-throughput TCRbeta sequencing to look at T cell clonal expansion in alopecia areata. RNA came from the PAXgene miRNA kit for fixed scalp, the miRNeasy kit for PBMCs, and the RNeasy kit for mouse skin. On the human side, TCRbeta sequencing was run on scalp tissue and on sorted CD4+ and CD8+ peripheral blood T cells from healthy controls and from alopecia areata patients with either patchy or totalis/universalis disease. Tofacitinib was given for 6 to 18 months, followed by 6 months of follow-up off drug to assess delayed response and recurrence.

This clone appeared a few times. It has no known antigen specificity. No clone much larger than this one lies a single base away; base qualities are absent. Measured from the cysteine to the phenylalanine, the CDR3 is 12 residues long. Just the 36-base CDR3 DNA is kept, in frame starting at base 1. V lost 4 bases and J lost 7 bases; the stretch between them is 11 bases long. From the germline V gene, CDR1 is MGHDK and CDR2 is SYGVNS. The research as a whole found: Shared TCR sequences between patients were less evident than in mice, which may be partly attributable to HLA diversity in the patient population. Resident alphabeta T cells in normal human skin are also sequenced, complicating scalp TCR repertoire analysis, unlike mouse skin dominated by gammadelta T cells. Lesional scalp, especially in alopecia totalis/universalis, showed higher clonality and more expanded CD8+ clones than normal scalp, suggesting antigenic drive.

What this sample's time point label stands for: baseline before oral tofacitinib. Lesional scalp punch biopsies and peripheral blood were collected from alopecia areata patients. PBMCs were isolated by density centrifugation and stained for CD3, CD4 and CD8, and CD4+ and CD8+ T cells were sorted on a FACSAria. Libraries were made using the immunoSEQ multiplex PCR assay. RNA was extracted from all samples and reverse transcribed into cDNA, which served as template for TCR sequencing. First-strand cDNA was synthesized using SuperScript III with a 2:1 mix of oligo-dT and random hexamers. Amplification bias was assessed with a synthetic immune receptor repertoire, and residual bias was removed computationally. The original methods were these. Raw reads were preprocessed to remove errors, and CDR3 was defined according to IMGT conventions as the region from the conserved cysteine to phenylalanine. To get clonality, Shannon entropy was normalized by log2 of the number of productive unique TCRs and the result was subtracted from 1. Scalp TCRbeta sequences were cross-referenced with sorted blood CD4 and CD8 repertoires so that the CD4 or CD8 identity of scalp clones could be inferred. This immuneACCESS table, as held by TCRdb, lists in-frame sequences with V and J called but not all clones. Of the missing ones, under half trace to an unresolved V gene in checked studies; the others have no known cause. The V and J calls and clone size come from that table; D and trimming were worked out from the DNA. The sample has approximately 150,000 clones on record, roughly 66% of them singletons. The leading ten clones occupy over 9.5% of the sample.

The sequence came from a human donor with alopecia areata. The chain employs TRBV25-1 and TRBJ2-7; no D gene call is confident. This specimen was CD8+ T cells sorted from blood, taken at week 0. Here the CDR3 is given as CASSGGGSEQYF. The DNA is as follows: TGTGCCAGCAGTGGAGGTGGTTCGGAGCAGTACTTC.